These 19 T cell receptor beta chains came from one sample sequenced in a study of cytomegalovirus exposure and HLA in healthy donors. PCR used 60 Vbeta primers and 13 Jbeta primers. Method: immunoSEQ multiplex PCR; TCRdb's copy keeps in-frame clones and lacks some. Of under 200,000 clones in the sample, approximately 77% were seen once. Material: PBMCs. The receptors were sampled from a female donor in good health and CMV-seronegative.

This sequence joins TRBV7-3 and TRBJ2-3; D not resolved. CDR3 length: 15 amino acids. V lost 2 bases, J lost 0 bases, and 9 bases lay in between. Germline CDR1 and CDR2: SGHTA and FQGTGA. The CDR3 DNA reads TGTGCCAGCAGCTTAGTAGCTACCAGCACAGATACGCAGTATTTT. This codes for CASSLVATSTDTQYF.

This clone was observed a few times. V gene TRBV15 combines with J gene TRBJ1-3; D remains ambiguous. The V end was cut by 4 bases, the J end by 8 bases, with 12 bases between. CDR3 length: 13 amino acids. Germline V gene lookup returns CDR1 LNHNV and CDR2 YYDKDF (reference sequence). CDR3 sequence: CATSTGRRDTIYF. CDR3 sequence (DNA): TGTGCCACCAGCACGGGGAGGCGGGACACCATATATTTT.

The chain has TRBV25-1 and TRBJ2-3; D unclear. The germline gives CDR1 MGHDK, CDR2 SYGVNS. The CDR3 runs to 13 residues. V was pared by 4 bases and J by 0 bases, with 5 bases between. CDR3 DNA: TGTGCCAGCAGTGTGAGTAGCACAGATACGCAGTATTTT. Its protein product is CASSVSSTDTQYF.

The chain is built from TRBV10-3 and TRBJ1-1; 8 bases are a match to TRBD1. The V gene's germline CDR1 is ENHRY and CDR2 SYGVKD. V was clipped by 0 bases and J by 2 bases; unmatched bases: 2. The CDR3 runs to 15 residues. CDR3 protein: CAISESDRGNTEAFF. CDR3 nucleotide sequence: TGTGCCATCAGTGAGTCTGACAGGGGCAACACTGAAGCTTTCTTT.

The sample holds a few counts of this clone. The DNA for the CDR3 is TGTGCCAGCAGCTTACGCGGGATCACCGGGGAGCTGTTTTTT. Protein sequence: CASSLRGITGELFF. The gene calls are TRBV7-9 and TRBJ2-2, with a possible D match to TRBD2 (6 bases). The CDR3 runs 14 residues. The germline V gene encodes CDR1 SEHNR and CDR2 FQNEAQ (reference sequence). The V end lost 2 bases, the J end lost 4 bases, and 8 bases lay between the germline ends.

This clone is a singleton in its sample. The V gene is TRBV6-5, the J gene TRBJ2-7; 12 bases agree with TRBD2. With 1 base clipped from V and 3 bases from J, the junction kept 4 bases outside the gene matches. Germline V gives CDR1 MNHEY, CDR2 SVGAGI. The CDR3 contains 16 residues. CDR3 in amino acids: CASSYLLAGGLYEQYF. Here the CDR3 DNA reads TGTGCCAGCAGTTACTTACTAGCGGGAGGTCTCTACGAGCAGTACTTC.

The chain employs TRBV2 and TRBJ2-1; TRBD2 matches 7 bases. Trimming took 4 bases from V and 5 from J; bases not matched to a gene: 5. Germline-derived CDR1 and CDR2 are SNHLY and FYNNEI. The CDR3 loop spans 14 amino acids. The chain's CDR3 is CASSGASGNNEQFF. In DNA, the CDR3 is TGTGCCAGCAGTGGGGCTAGCGGTAACAATGAGCAGTTCTTC.

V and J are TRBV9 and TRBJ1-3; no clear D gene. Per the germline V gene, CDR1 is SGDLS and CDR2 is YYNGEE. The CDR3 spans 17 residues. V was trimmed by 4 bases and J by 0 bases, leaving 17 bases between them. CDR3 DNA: TGTGCCAGCAGCCCTATCCCTGTACTAGGCTCTGGAAACACCATATATTTT. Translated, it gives CASSPIPVLGSGNTIYF.

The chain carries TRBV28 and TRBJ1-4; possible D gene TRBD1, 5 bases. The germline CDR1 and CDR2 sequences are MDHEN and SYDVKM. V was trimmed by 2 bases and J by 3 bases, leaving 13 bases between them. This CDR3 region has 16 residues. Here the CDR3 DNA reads TGTGCCAGCAGTTTACCAGGGTATGGGCCTAATGAAAAACTGTTTTTT. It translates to CASSLPGYGPNEKLFF.

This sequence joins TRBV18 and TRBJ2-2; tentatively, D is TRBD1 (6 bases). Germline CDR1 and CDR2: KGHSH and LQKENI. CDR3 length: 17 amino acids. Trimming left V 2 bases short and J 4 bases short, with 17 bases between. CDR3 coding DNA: TGTGCCAGCTCACCAAGGCCCGGTACAGGGCGCACCGGGGAGCTGTTTTTT. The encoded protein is CASSPRPGTGRTGELFF.

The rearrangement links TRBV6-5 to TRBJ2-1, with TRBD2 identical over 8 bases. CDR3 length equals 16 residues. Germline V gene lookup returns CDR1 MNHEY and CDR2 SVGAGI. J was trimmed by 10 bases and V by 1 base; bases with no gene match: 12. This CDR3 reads CASSYWAGGPLREQFF. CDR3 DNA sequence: TGTGCCAGCAGTTACTGGGCGGGAGGCCCCTTAAGGGAGCAGTTCTTC.

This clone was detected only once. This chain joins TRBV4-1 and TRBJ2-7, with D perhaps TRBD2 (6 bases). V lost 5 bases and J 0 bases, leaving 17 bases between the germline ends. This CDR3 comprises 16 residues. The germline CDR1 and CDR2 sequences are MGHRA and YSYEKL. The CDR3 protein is CASSAYQSGSSYEQYF. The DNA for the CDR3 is TGCGCCAGCAGCGCCTATCAATCCGGGAGCTCCTACGAGCAGTACTTC.

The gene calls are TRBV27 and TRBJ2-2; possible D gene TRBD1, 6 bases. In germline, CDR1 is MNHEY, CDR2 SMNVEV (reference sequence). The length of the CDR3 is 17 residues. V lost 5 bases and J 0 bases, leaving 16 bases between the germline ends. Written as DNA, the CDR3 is TGTGCCAGCAGTCACAGCGCCGGACAGACGAACACCGGGGAGCTGTTTTTT. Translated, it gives CASSHSAGQTNTGELFF.

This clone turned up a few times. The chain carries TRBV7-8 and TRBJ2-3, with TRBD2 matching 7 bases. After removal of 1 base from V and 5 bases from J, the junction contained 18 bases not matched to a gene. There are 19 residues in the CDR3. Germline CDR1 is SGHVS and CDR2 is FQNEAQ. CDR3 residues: CASSLDPQRRGTYVDTQYF. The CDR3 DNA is TGTGCCAGCAGCTTAGATCCCCAACGGCGGGGGACGTACGTAGATACGCAGTATTTT.

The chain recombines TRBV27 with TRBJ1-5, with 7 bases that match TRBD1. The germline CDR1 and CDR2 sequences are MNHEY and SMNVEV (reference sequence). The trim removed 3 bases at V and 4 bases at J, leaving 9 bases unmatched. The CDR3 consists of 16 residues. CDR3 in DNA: TGTGCCAGCAGTTTCTCCGGGACAGAGGTTAATCAGCCCCAGCATTTT. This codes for CASSFSGTEVNQPQHF.

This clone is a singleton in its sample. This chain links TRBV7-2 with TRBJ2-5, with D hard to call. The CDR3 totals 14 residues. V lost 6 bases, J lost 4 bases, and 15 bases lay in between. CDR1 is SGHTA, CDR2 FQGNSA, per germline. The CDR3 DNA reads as TGTGCCAGCAGGGCAGGAAACGGTGGAGAGACCCAGTACTTC. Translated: CASRAGNGGETQYF.

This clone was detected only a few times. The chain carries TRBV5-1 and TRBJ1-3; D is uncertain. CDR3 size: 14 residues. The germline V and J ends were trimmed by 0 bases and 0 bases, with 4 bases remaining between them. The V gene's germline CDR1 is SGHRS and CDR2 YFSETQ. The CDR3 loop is CASSLELSGNTIYF. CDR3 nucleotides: TGCGCCAGCAGCTTGGAGCTCTCTGGAAACACCATATATTTT. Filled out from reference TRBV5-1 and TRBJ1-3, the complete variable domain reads KAGVTQTPRYLIKTRGQQVTLSCSPISGHRSVSWYQQTPGQGLQFLFEYFSETQRNKGNFPGRFSGRQFSNSRSEMNVSTLELGDSALYLCASSLELSGNTIYFGEGSWLTVV.

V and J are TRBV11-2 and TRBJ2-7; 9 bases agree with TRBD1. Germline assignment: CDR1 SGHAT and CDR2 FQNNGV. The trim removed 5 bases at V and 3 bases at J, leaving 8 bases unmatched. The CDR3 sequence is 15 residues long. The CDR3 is CASSLVTGGIYEQYF. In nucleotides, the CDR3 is TGTGCCAGCAGCCTAGTGACAGGGGGGATCTACGAGCAGTACTTC.

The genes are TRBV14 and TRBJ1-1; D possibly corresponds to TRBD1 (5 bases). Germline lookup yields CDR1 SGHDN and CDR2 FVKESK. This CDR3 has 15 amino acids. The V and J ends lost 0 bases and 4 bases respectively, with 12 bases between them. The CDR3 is CASSQDRTPSTEAFF. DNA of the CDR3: TGTGCCAGCAGCCAAGATCGGACACCCTCCACTGAAGCTTTCTTT.